This entry describes one T cell receptor beta chain. This was a deep-level run. Profiled with immunoSEQ multiplex PCR; TCRdb holds only in-frame clones, not every one. This table holds fewer than 700,000 clones, around 78% found once. Every donor, a Caucasian adult, lived in Nashville, Tennessee. This entry belongs to a study of shared clonotypes between healthy human individuals. Sequencing was done on a sample of PBMCs. This receptor was taken from a woman aged 40 to 50 in good health. Some clones in this sample may be carry-over from other donors' samples.

DNA for the CDR3: TGCGCCAGCAGCACCTTAGGGGGCATCGGGGAGCTGTTTTTT. It encodes CASSTLGGIGELFF. This chain uses TRBV4-3 with TRBJ2-2; 7 nucleotides line up with TRBD1. After removal of 5 bases from V and 7 bases from J, the junction contained 7 bases not matched to a gene. This CDR3 is built from 14 residues. Per germline, CDR1 LGHNA and CDR2 YSLEER.